This is a list of T cell receptor beta chains from one sample in a study of blood T cell repertoires in COVID-19. The assay was immunoSEQ multiplex PCR, and TCRdb's table has in-frame clones only and misses some. The sample contains 180,000 or so clones, approximately 86% of which appear only once. The sample taken for sequencing was peripheral blood. All receptors come from a man aged 55 to 70 with acute or convalescent COVID-19. The CDR3 runs from the conserved cysteine through the conserved F or W. D genes are given only for firm matches. Only part of the rows carry a size: once, few, many, or a class if the clone is expanded.

D | size | J | V | DNA | CDR3
TRBD1 | - | TRBJ1-1 | TRBV30 | TGTGCCTGGAGTCAGGGGGCCCCGACTGAAGCTTTCTTT | CAWSQGAPTEAFF
- | - | TRBJ2-3 | TRBV11-2 | TGTGCCAGCAGCCTCGGGAGTGGCACCACAGATACGCAGTATTTT | CASSLGSGTTDTQYF
- | - | TRBJ2-3 | TRBV5-4 | TGTGCCAGCAGCTTGGGTGCGGGGCTGTCAGATACGCAGTATTTT | CASSLGAGLSDTQYF
TRBD1 | - | TRBJ2-1 | TRBV5-4 | TGTGCCAGCAGCCAGACAGGGACGAATGAGCAGTTCTTC | CASSQTGTNEQFF
- | - | TRBJ1-4 | TRBV7-3 | TGTGCCAGCAGCTCAGACAGGAATGAAAAACTGTTTTTT | CASSSDRNEKLFF
- | - | TRBJ2-6 | TRBV27 | TGTGCCAGCAGGAGCTCGTTAGGGGCGCTTCCTGGGGCCAACGTCCTGACTTTC | CASRSSLGALPGANVLTF
TRBD1 | - | TRBJ1-4 | TRBV15 | TGTGCCACCAGCAGAGACGGGACAGGGGGGGAAAAACTGTTTTTT | CATSRDGTGGEKLFF
- | - | TRBJ2-7 | TRBV10-3 | TGTGCCATCGGGCTTAACCCCCACTTC | CAIGLNPHF
- | - | TRBJ2-7 | TRBV10-2 | TGCGCCAGCCTGTCAATTTTGGGCCAGGAGCAGTACTTC | CASLSILGQEQYF
TRBD2 | - | TRBJ2-1 | TRBV9 | TGTGCCAGCAGCCCTACACTAGCGGCGTACAATGAGCAGTTCTTC | CASSPTLAAYNEQFF
- | - | TRBJ1-2 | TRBV3-1/TRBV3-2 | TGTGCCAGCAGCCTCGGACAGCCCTACTATGGCTACACCTTC | CASSLGQPYYGYTF
- | - | TRBJ1-1 | TRBV28 | TGTGCCAGCAGTTTTGGGGGGGGTGAAGCTTTCTTT | CASSFGGGEAFF
TRBD2 | few | TRBJ2-3 | TRBV6-1 | TGTGCCAGCAGTGAATCCCTAGCGGGAGGTCAAGATACGCAGTATTTT | CASSESLAGGQDTQYF
- | - | TRBJ2-3 | TRBV4-2 | TGTGCCAGCAGCCAAGACGACACCTTAGAGGGAGATACGCAGTATTTT | CASSQDDTLEGDTQYF
- | - | TRBJ2-1 | TRBV10-1 | TGCGCCAGCAGTGAACTGAGGGGGAGGGCCGGATACAATGAGCAGTTCTTC | CASSELRGRAGYNEQFF
TRBD2 | - | TRBJ2-1 | TRBV19 | TGTGCCAGTAGTTCCCGACTAGCGGGGAAAAATGAGCAGTTCTTC | CASSSRLAGKNEQFF
- | - | TRBJ2-7 | TRBV11-2 | TGTGCCAGCGGCGGGTCCTCCTACGAGCAGTACTTC | CASGGSSYEQYF
- | once | TRBJ2-3 | TRBV29-1 | TGCAGCGTGGATACAGGCACAGATACGCAGTATTTT | CSVDTGTDTQYF